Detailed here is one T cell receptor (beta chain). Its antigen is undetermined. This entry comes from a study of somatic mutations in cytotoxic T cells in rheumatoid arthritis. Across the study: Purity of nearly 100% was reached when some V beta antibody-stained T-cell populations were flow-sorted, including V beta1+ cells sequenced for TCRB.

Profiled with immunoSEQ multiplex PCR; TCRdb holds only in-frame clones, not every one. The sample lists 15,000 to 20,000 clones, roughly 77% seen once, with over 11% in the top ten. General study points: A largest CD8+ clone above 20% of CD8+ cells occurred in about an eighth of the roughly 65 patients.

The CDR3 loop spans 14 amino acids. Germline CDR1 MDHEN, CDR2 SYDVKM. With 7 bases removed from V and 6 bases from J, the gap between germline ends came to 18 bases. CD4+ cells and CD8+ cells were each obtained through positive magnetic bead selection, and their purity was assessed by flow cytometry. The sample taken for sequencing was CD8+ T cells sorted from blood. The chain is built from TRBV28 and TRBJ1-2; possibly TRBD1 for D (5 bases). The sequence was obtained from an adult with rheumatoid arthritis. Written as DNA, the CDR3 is TGTGCCAGCATTCCCCGAGGGGTTAAGGATGGCTACACCTTC. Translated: CASIPRGVKDGYTF.